The present entry profiles one TCR beta chain with its context. The antigen remains undetermined. This sample was taken from a study of cytomegalovirus exposure and HLA in healthy donors. Findings and caveats of the study: In a later analysis, fewer than 20,000 TCR beta sequences were associated with HLA alleles at 0.05 false discovery rate.

The PCR had 60 Vbeta and 13 Jbeta primers. Some clones are missing from TCRdb's copy, which holds only in-frame ones; the method was immunoSEQ multiplex PCR. Found here are 200,000 to 300,000 clones, approximately 80% of them singletons; the top ten hold almost 8%. Looked up from germline, CDR1 is SGHRS and CDR2 is YFSETQ. The CDR3 has 17 residues. The V and J ends lost 0 bases and 4 bases, in that order; junction bases with no gene match: 5. The receptor was isolated from a woman aged 60-70 years in good health and CMV-seropositive. The J gene is TRBJ2-6, the V gene TRBV5-1; TRBD1 aligns across 9 bases. Sequenced: PBMCs. The CDR3 loop reads CASSLEGTGTGANVLTF. CDR3 nucleotide sequence: TGCGCCAGCAGCTTGGAGGGGACAGGGACCGGGGCCAACGTCCTGACTTTC. Looking up the rest from reference TRBV5-1 and TRBJ2-6 gives the full variable domain: KAGVTQTPRYLIKTRGQQVTLSCSPISGHRSVSWYQQTPGQGLQFLFEYFSETQRNKGNFPGRFSGRQFSNSRSEMNVSTLELGDSALYLCASSLEGTGTGANVLTFGAGSRLTVL.